The 19 T cell receptor beta chains listed next were all sequenced from one sample in a study of T-cell reconstitution after alpha-beta-depleted transplantation in children. Unique molecular identifiers were used in preparing the TCRbeta library. TCRdb reanalysed the PCR reads using MiXCR and keeps one entry per CDR3 protein. The sample comprises some 640,000 distinct CDR3 sequences, 16% of which are singletons, and 1.1% rests with the top ten. Source: PBMCs from the stem cell graft donor, taken from the stem cell graft. The receptor source for this set is a human donor who donated a stem cell graft to a child with acute myeloid leukemia.

This clonotype showed up many times. The chain joins TRBV27 to TRBJ2-1; the match to TRBD2 covers 15 bases. Trimming took 1 base from V and 0 from J; bases not matched to a gene: 13. This CDR3 spans 22 amino acids. From germline, CDR1 is MNHEY and CDR2 SMNVEV (reference sequence). In DNA form, the CDR3 reads TGTGCCAGCAGTTTATTCGTACGGGGGACTAGCGGGGGGCTAAGCTCCTACAATGAGCAGTTCTTC. Its protein is CASSLFVRGTSGGLSSYNEQFF.

This clonotype was counted many times. The chain employs TRBV20-1 and TRBJ1-1; maybe TRBD1 (5 bases). The V gene's germline CDR1 is DFQATT and CDR2 SNEGSKA (reference sequence). V gave up 6 bases and J gave up 9 bases, with 14 bases separating them. There are 11 residues in the CDR3. The CDR3 DNA sequence: TGCAGTGCCACCCGGGAGGGGCAAGCTTTCTTT. Encoded protein: CSATREGQAFF.

The chain has TRBV6-2 or TRBV6-3 and TRBJ2-1; the match to TRBD1 covers 10 bases. J was trimmed by 4 bases and V by 7 bases; bases with no gene match: 4. Germline V gene sequence: CDR1 MNHEY, CDR2 SVGEGT. The CDR3 is made up of 14 amino acids. The CDR3 spells CASNWDRGYNEQFF. As DNA, the CDR3 is TGTGCCAGCAATTGGGACAGGGGATACAATGAGCAGTTCTTC.

This clonotype was seen many times. The chain joins TRBV29-1 to TRBJ2-3; D is unclear. This CDR3 comprises 14 residues. CDR1 SQVTM and CDR2 ANQGSEA come from the germline V gene. Trimming removed 4 bases at V and 3 bases at J, with 14 bases between. The CDR3 reads CSVGRNVRTDTQYF. CDR3 bases: TGCAGCGTTGGAAGGAACGTTCGGACAGATACGCAGTATTTT.

This clonotype came up many times. The chain has TRBV20-1 and TRBJ2-1, with no clear D. This CDR3 spans 15 amino acids. CDR1 is DFQATT, CDR2 SNEGSKA, per germline (reference sequence). Trimming took 5 bases from V and 6 from J, leaving 20 bases between them. CDR3 nucleotide sequence: TGCAGTGCTGAGGCAGATAGCAGCTTTATCAATGAGCAGTTCTTC. Its translation: CSAEADSSFINEQFF.

This clonotype was detected only once. The rearrangement uses TRBV6-4 and TRBJ2-7; 13 bases align to TRBD2. Germline V CDR1 and CDR2: MRHNA, SNTAGT. V was pared by 5 bases and J by 0 bases, with 10 bases of the junction left unmatched. The CDR3 is 18 residues long. In DNA, the CDR3 is TGTGCCAGCAGTTCGACTAGCGGGGGGCCTTACTTCTCCTACGAGCAGTACTTC. This encodes CASSSTSGGPYFSYEQYF.

CDR3 nucleotides: TGTGCCAGCAGCTTAGGTAGCTTCCCAGATACGCAGTATTTT. Protein product: CASSLGSFPDTQYF. The chain couples TRBV7-9 to TRBJ2-3; no definite D call. The V end was cut by 1 base, the J end by 4 bases, with 9 bases between. The CDR3 is 14 residues long. Germline V gene sequence: CDR1 SEHNR, CDR2 FQNEAQ (reference sequence).

Many counts were recorded for this clonotype. The J gene is TRBJ1-2, the V gene TRBV24-1, with D perhaps TRBD1 (5 bases). V was trimmed by 5 bases and J by 4 bases, leaving 16 bases between them. The CDR3 has 15 residues. The V gene's germline CDR1 is KGHDR and CDR2 SFDVKD. The CDR3 DNA reads TGTGCCACCAGTGTCCTAAACGGCGACAGCTATGGCTACACCTTC. It is translated as CATSVLNGDSYGYTF.

A few counts support this clonotype. CDR3 DNA: TGCGCCAGCAGTCCGACTAACGACCTGAGCTCCTACAATGAGCAGTTCTTC. Translation gives CASSPTNDLSSYNEQFF. The chain combines TRBV5-1 with TRBJ2-1, with D possibly TRBD2 on 5 matching bases. V was pared by 5 bases and J by 0 bases, with 18 bases between. CDR1 is SGHRS, CDR2 YFSETQ, per germline. The CDR3 is made up of 17 amino acids.

Many counts were recorded for this clonotype. The chain combines TRBV20-1 with TRBJ2-5; weak D call: TRBD1 (5 bases). This CDR3 spans 14 amino acids. V was trimmed by 5 bases and J by 3 bases, leaving 16 bases between them. CDR1 and CDR2 (germline): DFQATT, SNEGSKA (reference sequence). The CDR3 spells CSASGLGREETQYF. The CDR3 DNA reads TGCAGTGCTTCAGGTTTGGGCAGGGAAGAGACCCAGTACTTC.

This clonotype was detected only a few times. The chain carries TRBV4-3 and TRBJ2-7, with D uncertain. CDR1 LGHNA and CDR2 YSLEER come from the germline V gene. The CDR3 spans 14 residues. With 0 bases removed from V and 5 bases from J, the gap between germline ends came to 11 bases. The CDR3 DNA reads TGCGCCAGCAGCCAAGATCCGAGAAACCACGAGCAGTACTTC. It is translated as CASSQDPRNHEQYF.

The chain is built from TRBV10-1 and TRBJ2-2; D is ambiguous. The V and J ends lost 3 bases and 4 bases respectively, with 6 bases between them. Germline CDR1 and CDR2: WNHNN and SYGVQD (reference sequence). The CDR3 extends over 13 amino acids. CDR3 in amino acids: CASSEEFTGELFF. The CDR3 DNA follows: TGCGCCAGCAGTGAAGAGTTCACCGGGGAGCTGTTTTTT.

Concerning this clonotype: A read error is possible here, since a much larger clone lies one base away. The chain uses TRBV20-1 and TRBJ2-1; D not certain. The CDR3 has 10 amino acids. V was pared by 7 bases and J by 7 bases, with 8 bases between. Germline V CDR1 and CDR2: DFQATT, SNEGSKA (reference sequence). CDR3 sequence (DNA): TGCAGTGGGTTGGAGAATGAGCAGTTCTTC. Residues: CSGLENEQFF.

This clonotype was counted between two and nine times. The chain couples TRBV2 to TRBJ2-1, with D uncertain. This CDR3 contains 14 residues. With 10 bases removed from V and 10 bases from J, the gap between germline ends came to 23 bases. Germline V gene lookup returns CDR1 SNHLY and CDR2 FYNNEI. CDR3 amino acids: CATLSDPSQEEQFF. The CDR3 DNA reads as TGTGCCACTCTCTCCGATCCGAGCCAGGAAGAGCAGTTCTTC.

The genes are TRBV29-1 and TRBJ1-1, with 10 bases that match TRBD1. Trimming cost V 0 bases and J 11 bases; bases outside gene matches: 15. Germline loops: CDR1 SQVTM, CDR2 ANQGSEA. The CDR3 length is 16 residues. Here the CDR3 reads CSVEDETGGEWRRAFF. The CDR3 nucleotides are TGCAGCGTTGAAGACGAGACAGGGGGCGAGTGGAGGCGCGCTTTCTTT.

This clonotype was counted many times. This chain's CDR3 is CASSSRQGLYNEQFF. CDR3 sequence (DNA): TGTGCCAGCAGCTCCCGACAGGGCCTCTACAATGAGCAGTTCTTC. The genes are TRBV7-3 and TRBJ2-1; 7 bases match TRBD1. The CDR3 covers 15 residues. The trim removed 4 bases at V and 3 bases at J, leaving 6 bases unmatched. Looked up from germline, CDR1 is SGHTA and CDR2 is FQGTGA.

At least ten counts were recorded for this clonotype. The chain carries TRBV20-1 and TRBJ2-1; a weak D match, TRBD1 (7 bases). Germline loops: CDR1 DFQATT, CDR2 SNEGSKA (reference sequence). Trimming took 2 bases from V and 7 from J, leaving 15 bases between them. This CDR3 region has 14 residues. The CDR3 is CSARTGQGGNEQFF. CDR3 DNA sequence: TGCAGTGCTAGAACGGGTCAGGGGGGAAATGAGCAGTTCTTC.

This clonotype has more than one count but fewer than ten. The chain joins TRBV12-3 or TRBV12-4 to TRBJ2-1, with 7 bases matching TRBD1. The CDR3 length is 18 residues. V was pared by 1 base and J by 7 bases, with 16 bases of the junction left unmatched. The CDR3 is CASSLGGKGAIGSNEQFF. The CDR3 DNA reads as TGTGCCAGCAGTTTAGGAGGGAAGGGGGCTATCGGATCGAATGAGCAGTTCTTC.

This clonotype was detected ten times or more. The chain employs TRBV5-5 and TRBJ2-6; D not certain. CDR1 SGHKS and CDR2 YYEKEE come from the germline V gene (reference sequence). CDR3 length: 16 residues. V was clipped by 0 bases and J by 2 bases, with 9 bases between them. CDR3 in amino acids: CASSLAHMAGANVLTF. The CDR3 DNA follows: TGTGCCAGCAGCTTGGCCCACATGGCTGGGGCCAACGTCCTGACTTTC.